The 17 T cell receptor beta chains listed next were all sequenced from one sample in a study of patients and donors after allogeneic stem cell transplantation. MiXCR was run by TCRdb on the RT-PCR reads, yielding one entry per CDR3 protein. The sample lists about a million distinct CDR3 sequences; roughly 18% were seen once. Sequencing was performed on blood, either unsorted or a sorted T cell fraction (not recorded which). The origin of the receptors is a human donor who was either an allogeneic HSCT recipient or a stem cell or donor lymphocyte infusion donor (not recorded which). It is not recorded whose cells these are; they may come from a transplant donor.

This clonotype came up a few times. V gene TRBV20-1 combines with J gene TRBJ1-4; D gene unclear. V lost 1 base to trimming and J lost 8 bases, with 8 bases between them. The CDR3 is made up of 12 amino acids. Germline CDR1 reads DFQATT; CDR2 reads SNEGSKA (reference sequence). The DNA of the CDR3 is TGCAGTGCTAGAGGGGCTTGGGAAAAACTGTTTTTT. This translates into CSARGAWEKLFF.

A word on this clonotype: Just one base apart from a much larger clone, this may be a read error. The V call is TRBV27, the J call TRBJ1-2, with a possible D match to TRBD1 (6 bases). This CDR3 is 14 amino acids long. Germline assignment: CDR1 MNHEY and CDR2 SMNVEV (reference sequence). CDR3 sequence reads: CASSLGGLNYGYAF. In DNA form, the CDR3 reads TGTGCCAGCAGTTTAGGGGGGCTGAACTATGGCTACGCCTTC.

This clonotype occurred a few times. This chain uses TRBV7-8 with TRBJ2-2; D possibly corresponds to TRBD1 (6 bases). The CDR3 contains 13 residues. With 11 bases removed from V and 3 bases from J, the gap between germline ends came to 13 bases. Per the germline V gene, CDR1 is SGHVS and CDR2 is FQNEAQ. CDR3 region: CAVGTSHTGELFF. The DNA of the CDR3 is TGTGCCGTGGGGACATCGCACACCGGGGAGCTGTTTTTT.

The CDR3 bases are TGTGCCAGCACCGAGAATGACAGGACCCAGTACTTC. Translated: CASTENDRTQYF. The chain couples TRBV25-1 to TRBJ2-5, with D possibly being TRBD1 (5 bases). V was clipped by 7 bases and J by 7 bases, with 13 bases between them. The CDR3 sequence is 12 residues long. Germline lookup yields CDR1 MGHDK and CDR2 SYGVNS.

This clonotype appeared a few times. The CDR3: CASSIPGLAGTDTQYF. The CDR3 DNA follows: TGCGCCAGCAGCATCCCGGGACTAGCGGGGACAGATACGCAGTATTTT. The chain is built from TRBV5-1 and TRBJ2-3; TRBD2 matches 13 bases. The V and J ends lost 4 bases and 3 bases, in that order; junction bases with no gene match: 5. The CDR3 covers 16 residues. Germline values: CDR1 SGHRS, CDR2 YFSETQ.

J is TRBJ2-6 and V is TRBV27; D call uncertain. Trimming removed 0 bases at V and 0 bases at J, with 15 bases between. The length of the CDR3 is 19 residues. Germline V gene lookup returns CDR1 MNHEY and CDR2 SMNVEV (reference sequence). CDR3 amino acids: CASSLSGLTRNSGANVLTF. DNA of the CDR3: TGTGCCAGCAGTTTATCAGGGCTTACTCGCAACTCTGGGGCCAACGTCCTGACTTTC.

This clonotype was seen once. V usage is TRBV20-1 and J usage is TRBJ2-5, with 7 bases aligning to TRBD2. V lost 8 bases and J lost 2; bases outside the gene matches: 5. The germline V gene has CDR1 DFQATT and CDR2 SNEGSKA (reference sequence). CDR3 length: 12 residues. The CDR3 DNA follows: TGCAGTCAACGGGGGGTTCAAGAGACCCAGTACTTC. Its translation is CSQRGVQETQYF.

This clonotype was seen many times. DNA of the CDR3: TGCAGCACAACCACCGGGGAGCTGTTTTTT. It specifies CSTTTGELFF. The V call is TRBV29-1, the J call TRBJ2-2, with D uncertain. In germline, CDR1 is SQVTM, CDR2 ANQGSEA. V lost 8 bases and J 4 bases, leaving 5 bases between the germline ends. The CDR3 is 10 amino acids.

There are a few counts of this clonotype. The rearrangement joins TRBV7-3 to TRBJ2-3, with TRBD1 matching over 7 bases. Germline V gene lookup returns CDR1 SGHTA and CDR2 FQGTGA. V shed 2 bases, J shed 0 bases, and the junction held 2 bases outside the gene matches. The CDR3 spans 15 residues. The CDR3 nucleotides are TGTGCCAGCAGCTTAGCGACAGGGAGCACAGATACGCAGTATTTT. As protein: CASSLATGSTDTQYF.

This clonotype has a handful of counts. The CDR3: CASSIPGTLSYEQYF. The CDR3 DNA reads TGTGCCAGCAGCATTCCCGGGACCCTTTCCTACGAGCAGTACTTC. The genes are TRBV11-2 and TRBJ2-7; either TRBD1 or TRBD2 may supply D (5 bases each). The CDR3 totals 15 residues. V gave up 5 bases and J gave up 1 base, with 15 bases separating them. Germline V lookup: CDR1 SGHAT, CDR2 FQNNGV.

This clonotype was detected a few times. The CDR3 spells CSARAQGSGYSPLHF. The CDR3, as DNA: TGCAGTGCTAGAGCCCAGGGCAGCGGTTATTCACCCCTCCACTTT. The gene calls are TRBV20-1 and TRBJ1-6; a possible D gene is TRBD1 (5 bases). Trimming cost V 1 base and J 8 bases, with 15 bases left between them. This CDR3 comprises 15 residues. Germline CDR1 reads DFQATT; CDR2 reads SNEGSKA (reference sequence).

The chain recombines TRBV9 with TRBJ2-1; unclear D gene. Germline CDR1 reads SGDLS; CDR2 reads YYNGEE. The CDR3 totals 11 residues. The V and J ends lost 5 bases and 9 bases respectively, with 9 bases between them. CDR3 DNA: TGTGCCAGCAGTGTTGGCATTGAGCAGTTCTTC. As protein: CASSVGIEQFF.

V usage is TRBV24-1 and J usage is TRBJ2-1; D uncertain. The CDR3 sequence is 11 residues long. V lost 4 bases and J 10 bases, leaving 7 bases between the germline ends. Looked up from germline, CDR1 is KGHDR and CDR2 is SFDVKD. The CDR3 DNA reads TGTGCCACCAGTGAATTTGGAGAGCAGTTCTTC. Translating gives CATSEFGEQFF.

This rearrangement joins TRBV20-1 to TRBJ2-7, with TRBD2 as a possible D gene (5 bases). CDR3 length: 14 residues. Trimming shortened V by 5 bases and J by 2 bases, and 16 bases separated the two germline ends. CDR1 DFQATT and CDR2 SNEGSKA come from the germline V gene (reference sequence). CDR3 bases: TGCAGTGCTCGGGCCTTTACTAGGGCCTACGAGCAGTACTTC. Protein: CSARAFTRAYEQYF.

This clonotype was observed a handful of times. The chain combines TRBV14 with TRBJ2-3; possibly TRBD2 for D (6 bases). Trimming took 5 bases from V and 6 from J, leaving 12 bases between them. The germline CDR1 and CDR2 sequences are SGHDN and FVKESK. The CDR3 is 13 amino acids. The chain's CDR3 is CASSAGQLDTQYF. As DNA, the CDR3 is TGTGCCAGCAGCGCGGGGCAGTTGGATACGCAGTATTTT.

Here the CDR3 reads CASSQVPALSGANVLTF. The CDR3, as DNA: TGCGCCAGCAGCCAAGTCCCTGCTCTCTCTGGGGCCAACGTCCTGACTTTC. This chain connects TRBV4-1 to TRBJ2-6; D unresolved. CDR1 is MGHRA, CDR2 YSYEKL, per germline. CDR3 length: 17 amino acids. V lost 1 base to trimming and J lost 0 bases, with 10 bases between them.

A few counts support this clonotype. The chain has TRBV28 and TRBJ1-6; TRBD1 might be the D (6 bases). This CDR3 is 15 amino acids long. V dropped 11 bases and J dropped 4 bases, with 18 bases sitting between them. Per germline, CDR1 MDHEN and CDR2 SYDVKM. Here the CDR3 reads CAGQGTPSYNSPLHF. For the CDR3, the DNA is TGTGCCGGTCAGGGGACTCCTTCGTATAATTCACCCCTCCACTTT.